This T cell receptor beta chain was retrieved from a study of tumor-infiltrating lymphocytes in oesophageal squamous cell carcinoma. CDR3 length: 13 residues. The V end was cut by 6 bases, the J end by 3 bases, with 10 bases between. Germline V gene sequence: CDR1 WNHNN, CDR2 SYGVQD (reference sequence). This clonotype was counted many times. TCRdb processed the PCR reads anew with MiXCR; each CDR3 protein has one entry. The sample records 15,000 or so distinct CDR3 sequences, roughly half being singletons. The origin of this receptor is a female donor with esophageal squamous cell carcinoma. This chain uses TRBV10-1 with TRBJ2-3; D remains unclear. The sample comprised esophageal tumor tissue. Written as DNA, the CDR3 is TGCGCCAGCAGAGACTCGAGAACAGATACGCAGTATTTT. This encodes CASRDSRTDTQYF.